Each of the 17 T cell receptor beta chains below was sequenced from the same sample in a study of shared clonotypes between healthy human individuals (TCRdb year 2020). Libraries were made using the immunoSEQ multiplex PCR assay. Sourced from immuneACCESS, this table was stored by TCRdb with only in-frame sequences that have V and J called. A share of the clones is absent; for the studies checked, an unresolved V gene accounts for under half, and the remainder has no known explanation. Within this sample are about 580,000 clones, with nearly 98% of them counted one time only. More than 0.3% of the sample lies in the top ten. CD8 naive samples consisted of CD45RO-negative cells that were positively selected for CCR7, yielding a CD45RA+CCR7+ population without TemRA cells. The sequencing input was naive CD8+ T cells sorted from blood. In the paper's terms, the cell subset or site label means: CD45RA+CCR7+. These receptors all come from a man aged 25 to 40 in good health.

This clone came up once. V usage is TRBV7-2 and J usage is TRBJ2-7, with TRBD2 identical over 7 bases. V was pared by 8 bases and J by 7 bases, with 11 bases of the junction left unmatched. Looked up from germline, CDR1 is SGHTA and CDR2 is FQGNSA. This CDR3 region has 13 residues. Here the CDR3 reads CASGGLAVGEQYF. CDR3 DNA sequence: TGTGCCAGCGGCGGGCTAGCGGTGGGAGAGCAGTACTTC.

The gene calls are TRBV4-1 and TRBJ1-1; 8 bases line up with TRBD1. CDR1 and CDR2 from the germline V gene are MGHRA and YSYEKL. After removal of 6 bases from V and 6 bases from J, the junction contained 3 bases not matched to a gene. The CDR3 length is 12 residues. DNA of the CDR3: TGCGCCAGCAGGTCAGGGGGCCCTGAAGCTTTCTTT. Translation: CASRSGGPEAFF.

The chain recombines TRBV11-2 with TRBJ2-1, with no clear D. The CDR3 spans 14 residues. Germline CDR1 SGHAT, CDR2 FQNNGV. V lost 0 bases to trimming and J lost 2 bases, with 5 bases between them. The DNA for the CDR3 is TGTGCCAGCAGCTTAGATGCTACCTACAATGAGCAGTTCTTC. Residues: CASSLDATYNEQFF.

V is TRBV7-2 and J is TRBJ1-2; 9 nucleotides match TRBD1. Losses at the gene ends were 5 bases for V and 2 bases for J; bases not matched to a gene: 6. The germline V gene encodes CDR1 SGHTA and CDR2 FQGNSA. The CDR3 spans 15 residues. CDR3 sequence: CASSITGGPNYGYTF. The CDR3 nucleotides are TGTGCCAGCAGCATTACAGGGGGCCCCAACTATGGCTACACCTTC.

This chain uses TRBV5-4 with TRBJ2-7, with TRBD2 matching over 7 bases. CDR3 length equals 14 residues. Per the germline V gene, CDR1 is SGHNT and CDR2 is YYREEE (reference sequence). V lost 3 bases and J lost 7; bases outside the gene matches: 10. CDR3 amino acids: CASSSSGGGNEQYF. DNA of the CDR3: TGTGCCAGCAGCTCCTCGGGAGGAGGGAATGAGCAGTACTTC.

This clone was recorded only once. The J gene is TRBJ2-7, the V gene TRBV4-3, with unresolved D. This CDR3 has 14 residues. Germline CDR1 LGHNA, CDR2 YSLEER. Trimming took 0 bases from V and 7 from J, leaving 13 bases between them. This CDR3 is CASSQDSSRGEQYF. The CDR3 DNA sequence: TGCGCCAGCAGCCAAGATTCTAGTCGTGGTGAGCAGTACTTC.

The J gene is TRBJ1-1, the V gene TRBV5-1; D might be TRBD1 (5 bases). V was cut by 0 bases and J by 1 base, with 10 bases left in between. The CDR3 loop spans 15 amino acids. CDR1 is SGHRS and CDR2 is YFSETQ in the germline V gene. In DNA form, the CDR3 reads TGCGCCAGCAGCTTGGAGGGGCAGGGGAACACTGAAGCTTTCTTT. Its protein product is CASSLEGQGNTEAFF.

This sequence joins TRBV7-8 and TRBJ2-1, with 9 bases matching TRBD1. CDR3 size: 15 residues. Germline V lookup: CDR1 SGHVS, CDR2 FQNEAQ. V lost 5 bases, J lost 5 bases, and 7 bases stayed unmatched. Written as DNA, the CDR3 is TGTGCCAGCAGCGACCGGGACAGGGTGGACAATGAGCAGTTCTTC. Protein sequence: CASSDRDRVDNEQFF.

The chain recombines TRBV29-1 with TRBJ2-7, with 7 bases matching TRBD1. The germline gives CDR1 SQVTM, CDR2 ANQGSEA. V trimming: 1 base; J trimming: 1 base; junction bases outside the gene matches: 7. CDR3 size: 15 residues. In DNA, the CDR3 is TGCAGCGTTGAAGTCTCCGGACAGGAATCCTACGAGCAGTACTTC. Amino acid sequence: CSVEVSGQESYEQYF.

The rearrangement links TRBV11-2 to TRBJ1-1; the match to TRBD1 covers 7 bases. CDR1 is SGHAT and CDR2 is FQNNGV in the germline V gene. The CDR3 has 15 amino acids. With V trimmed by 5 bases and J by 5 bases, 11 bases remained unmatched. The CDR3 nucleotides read TGTGCCAGCAGCCCCTTGGCGACAGGGAAGACTGAAGCTTTCTTT. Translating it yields CASSPLATGKTEAFF. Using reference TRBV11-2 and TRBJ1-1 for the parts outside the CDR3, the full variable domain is EAGVAQSPRYKIIEKRQSVAFWCNPISGHATLYWYQQILGQGPKLLIQFQNNGVVDDSQLPKDRFSAERLKGVDSTLKIQPAKLEDSAVYLCASSPLATGKTEAFFGQGTRLTVV.

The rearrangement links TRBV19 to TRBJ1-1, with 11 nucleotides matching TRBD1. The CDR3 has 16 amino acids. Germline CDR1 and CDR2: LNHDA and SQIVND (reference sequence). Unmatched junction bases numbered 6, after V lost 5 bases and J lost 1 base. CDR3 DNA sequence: TGTGCCAGTAGTGTGGGACAGGGGGTAACGAACACTGAAGCTTTCTTT. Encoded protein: CASSVGQGVTNTEAFF. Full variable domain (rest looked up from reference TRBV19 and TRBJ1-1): DGGITQSPKYLFRKEGQNVTLSCEQNLNHDAMYWYRQDPGQGLRLIYYSQIVNDFQKGDIAEGYSVSREKKESFPLTVTSAQKNPTAFYLCASSVGQGVTNTEAFFGQGTRLTVV.

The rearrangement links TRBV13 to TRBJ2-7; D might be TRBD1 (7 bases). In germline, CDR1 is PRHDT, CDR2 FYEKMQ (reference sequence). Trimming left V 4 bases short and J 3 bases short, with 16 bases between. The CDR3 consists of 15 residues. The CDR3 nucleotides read TGTGCCAGCAGCTCCCGACAGGGCGGGGACTACGAGCAGTACTTC. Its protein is CASSSRQGGDYEQYF.

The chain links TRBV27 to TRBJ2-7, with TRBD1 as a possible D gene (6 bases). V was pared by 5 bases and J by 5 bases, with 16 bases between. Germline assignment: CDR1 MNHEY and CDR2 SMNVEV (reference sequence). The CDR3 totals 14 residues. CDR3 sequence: CASSPAQGLHEQYF. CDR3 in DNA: TGTGCCAGCAGTCCCGCCCAGGGGCTACACGAGCAGTACTTC.

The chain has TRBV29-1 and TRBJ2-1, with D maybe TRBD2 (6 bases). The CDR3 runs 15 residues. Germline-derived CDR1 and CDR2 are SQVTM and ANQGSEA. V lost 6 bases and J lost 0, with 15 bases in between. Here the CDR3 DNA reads TGCAGCGTCCTGGAGGGCGCGAGCTCCTACAATGAGCAGTTCTTC. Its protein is CSVLEGASSYNEQFF.

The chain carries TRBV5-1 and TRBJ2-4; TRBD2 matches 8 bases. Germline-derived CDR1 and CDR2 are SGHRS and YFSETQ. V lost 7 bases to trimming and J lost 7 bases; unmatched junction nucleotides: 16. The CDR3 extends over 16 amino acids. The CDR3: CASETELTSELNIQYF. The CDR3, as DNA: TGCGCCAGCGAAACCGAATTGACTAGCGAGTTGAACATTCAGTACTTC.

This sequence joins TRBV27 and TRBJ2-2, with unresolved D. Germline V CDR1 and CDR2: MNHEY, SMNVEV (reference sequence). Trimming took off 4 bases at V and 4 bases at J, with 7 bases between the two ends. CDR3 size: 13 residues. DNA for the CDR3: TGTGCCAGCAGTTCTGCTGGCACCGGGGAGCTGTTTTTT. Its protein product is CASSSAGTGELFF.

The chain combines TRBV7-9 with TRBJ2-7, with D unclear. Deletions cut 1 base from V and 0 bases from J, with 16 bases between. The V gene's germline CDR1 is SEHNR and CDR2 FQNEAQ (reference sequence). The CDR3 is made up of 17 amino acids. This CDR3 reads CASSLVSSTTFSYEQYF. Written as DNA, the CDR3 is TGTGCCAGCAGCTTAGTATCCAGTACGACGTTCTCCTACGAGCAGTACTTC.